The present entry profiles one T cell receptor beta chain with its context. This specimen belongs to a study of blood T cell repertoires in COVID-19. The wider study: Some COVID-19 samples were acute and others convalescent; all came from the United States, Italy and Spain.

Seattle cases were enrolled at active infection and followed longitudinally. Libraries were prepared by immunoSEQ multiplex PCR; TCRdb keeps only in-frame clonotypes and omits some of them. The data contain roughly 75,000 clones, 86% of them singletons. CDR3 length: 16 residues. This TCR came from an elderly man with COVID-19, enrolled during active disease. Sequenced sample: peripheral blood. This chain links TRBV21-1 with TRBJ2-1; the D call in the table, TRBD2, was not verified against the DNA. TRBV21-1 is given as a pseudogene. CDR3 sequence reads: CASSKGARTRGNEQFF. The CDR3 coding sequence is TGTGCCAGCAGCAAGGGAGCAAGGACTAGAGGTAATGAGCAGTTCTTC.